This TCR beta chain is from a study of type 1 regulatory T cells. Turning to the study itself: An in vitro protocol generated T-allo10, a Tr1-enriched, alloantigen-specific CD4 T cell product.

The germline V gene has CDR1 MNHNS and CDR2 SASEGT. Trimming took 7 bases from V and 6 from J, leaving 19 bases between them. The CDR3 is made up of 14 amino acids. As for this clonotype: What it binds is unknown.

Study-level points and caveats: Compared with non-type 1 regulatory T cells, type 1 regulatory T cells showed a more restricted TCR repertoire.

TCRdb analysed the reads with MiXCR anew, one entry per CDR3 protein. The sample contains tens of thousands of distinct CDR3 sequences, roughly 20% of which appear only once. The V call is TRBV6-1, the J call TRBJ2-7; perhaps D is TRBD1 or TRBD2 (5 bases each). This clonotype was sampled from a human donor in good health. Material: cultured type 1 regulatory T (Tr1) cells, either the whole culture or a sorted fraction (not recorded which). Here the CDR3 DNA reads TGTGCCAGCAACCCTAGCTTGGGACGGGGCGAGCAGTACTTC. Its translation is CASNPSLGRGEQYF.